These 2 T cell receptor beta chains share one sample of origin, sequenced in a study of early T cells in non-severe SARS-CoV-2 infection. TCRdb processed the 5' RACE reads anew with MiXCR; each CDR3 protein has one entry. The table shows tens of thousands of distinct CDR3 sequences, with roughly an eighth occurring only once. Sequences were obtained from whole blood. These receptors originate from an adult who was a healthcare worker with PCR-confirmed SARS-CoV-2 infection or an uninfected control (not recorded which).

The table lists this clonotype with a few counts. V gene TRBV20-1 combines with J gene TRBJ2-7; D is possibly TRBD1 (7 bases). This CDR3 contains 13 residues. Germline V gives CDR1 DFQATT, CDR2 SNEGSKA (reference sequence). Trimming pared 3 bases from V and 4 bases from J, leaving 13 bases between. The DNA of the CDR3 is TGCAGTGCTAGCCCAGGGGGGCAGTACGAGCAGTACTTC. Its protein is CSASPGGQYEQYF.

The chain has TRBV28 and TRBJ1-2; TRBD1 aligns across 8 bases. The length of the CDR3 is 14 residues. CDR1 MDHEN and CDR2 SYDVKM come from the germline V gene. The V and J ends lost 5 bases and 3 bases, in that order; junction bases with no gene match: 5. CDR3 in DNA: TGTGCCAGCAGTCGGACAGGGTCGTACTATGGCTACACCTTC. This codes for CASSRTGSYYGYTF.